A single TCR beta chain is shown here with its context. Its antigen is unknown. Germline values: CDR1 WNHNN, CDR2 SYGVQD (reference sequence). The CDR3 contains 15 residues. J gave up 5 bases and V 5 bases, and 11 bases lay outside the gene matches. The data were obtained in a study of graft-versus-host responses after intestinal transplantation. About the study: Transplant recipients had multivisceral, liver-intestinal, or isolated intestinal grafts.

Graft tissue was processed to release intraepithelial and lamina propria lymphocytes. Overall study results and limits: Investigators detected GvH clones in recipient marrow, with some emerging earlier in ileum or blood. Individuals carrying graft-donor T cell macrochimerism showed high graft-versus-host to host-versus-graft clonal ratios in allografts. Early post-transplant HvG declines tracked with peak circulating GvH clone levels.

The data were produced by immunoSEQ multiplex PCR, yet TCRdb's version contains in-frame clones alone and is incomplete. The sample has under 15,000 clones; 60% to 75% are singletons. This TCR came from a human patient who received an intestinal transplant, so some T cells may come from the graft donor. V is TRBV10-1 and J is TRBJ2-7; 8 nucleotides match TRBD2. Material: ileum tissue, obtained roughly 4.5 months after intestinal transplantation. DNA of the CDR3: TGCGCCAGCAGTCCCTCTAGCGGGCCGACCCACGAGCAGTACTTC. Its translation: CASSPSSGPTHEQYF.